In this sample, the clone carrying this T cell receptor (beta chain) turned up a few times. No antigen is known for it. The record originates from a study of response to subunit inactivated influenza vaccine. From germline, CDR1 is DFQATT and CDR2 SNEGSKA (reference sequence). The CDR3 contains 14 residues. Trimming stripped 6 bases from V and 0 bases from J, with 12 bases between. Study results and limitations: Researchers suggested that each seasonal influenza vaccination recruits few new T cells.

Each CDR3 protein gets one entry after TCRdb re-called the RT-PCR reads with MiXCR. The sample has a few hundred thousand distinct CDR3 sequences, 11% seen once. The chain recombines TRBV20-1 with TRBJ1-3; D gene uncertain. Sequencing used PBMCs from blood, obtained about 40 days after vaccination. This TCR came from a man between 45 and 60 years old who received an inactivated influenza vaccine. The CDR3: CSAQATRSGNTIYF. CDR3 nucleotide sequence: TGCAGTGCCCAAGCGACTCGCTCTGGAAACACCATATATTTT.